The sequence of this TCR beta chain was determined in a study of neoadjuvant nivolumab and ipilimumab in lung cancer. The V gene lost 3 bases and the J gene lost 3 bases, with 10 bases spanning the gap. Looked up from germline, CDR1 is SGHRS and CDR2 is YFSETQ. The CDR3 loop spans 13 amino acids. Sequencing used immunoSEQ multiplex PCR; TCRdb keeps in-frame clones, though not all of them. The top ten hold roughly 2.5% of the sample, which has 13,000 or so clones, approximately 94% seen once. This chain joins TRBV5-1 and TRBJ2-7; maybe TRBD2 (6 bases). Specimen: peripheral blood, collected after neoadjuvant nivolumab, alone or with ipilimumab, at or shortly before surgery. The clonotype was recovered from an adult with non-small cell lung cancer. Written as DNA, the CDR3 is TGCGCCAGCAGCTCCCCGGACTACTACGAGCAGTACTTC. Translated: CASSSPDYYEQYF.